This T cell receptor (beta chain) was sequenced in a study of vaccination and CD4 T cells after COVID-19. Worth noting for this clonotype: Its specificity is unknown.

Stated treatment: approximately 11-day PBMC culture with coronavirus spike peptide pools or control peptides (ViraFEST assay). ViraFEST expanded antigen-specific T cells with peptide pools, then sequenced TCRs. Around 2 million PBMCs per well were cultured with 8.5 to 10 IU/ml IL-2 and about 10 ug/ml peptide pools. Cultured CD4+ T cell DNA underwent sequencing with the Oncomine TCR Beta short-read assay. TCRdb re-derived calls from the PCR reads in MiXCR, one entry per CDR3 protein. This table holds about 16,000 distinct CDR3 sequences, around 60% found once. Trimming pared 4 bases from V and 7 bases from J, leaving 2 bases between. The V gene's germline CDR1 is SNHLY and CDR2 FYNNEI. The CDR3 contains 11 residues.

Sequenced material: CD4+ T cells from blood, cultured in vitro. The chain is built from TRBV2 and TRBJ1-6; D not certain. This receptor was obtained from a human donor who had recovered from COVID-19. CDR3 coding DNA: TGTGCCAGCAGTGGCAATTCACCCCTCCACTTT. Residues: CASSGNSPLHF.